The present TCR beta chain was sequenced within a study of vaccination and CD4 T cells after COVID-19. General study points: Counts of SARS-CoV-2-reactive clonotypes had a median that went from around 21 to 38, a nonsignificant change.

Researchers used the Oncomine TCR Beta short-read assay to sequence DNA from cultured CD4+ T cells. TCRdb used MiXCR to reprocess the PCR reads, holding one entry per CDR3 protein. The data show 9,500 to 10,000 distinct CDR3 sequences, with under 60% seen just once and about 12% held by the top ten. Sample treatment: roughly ten-day PBMC culture with coronavirus spike peptide pools or control peptides (ViraFEST assay). This clonotype showed up just a few times. The antigen is undetermined. Germline V gene sequence: CDR1 SEHNR, CDR2 FQNEAQ (reference sequence). V lost 6 bases, J lost 0 bases, and 11 bases lay in between. The CDR3 has 14 amino acids.

This sequence originates from a human donor who had recovered from COVID-19. V is TRBV7-9 and J is TRBJ1-1; possibly TRBD1 for D (5 bases). The specimen was CD4+ T cells from blood, cultured in vitro. The CDR3 is CASSRQSMNTEAFF. CDR3 nucleotides: TGTGCCAGCAGTAGACAGAGCATGAACACTGAAGCTTTCTTT.